The 20 T cell receptor beta chains listed next were all sequenced from one sample in a study of blood T cell repertoires in COVID-19. Assay: immunoSEQ multiplex PCR; the TCRdb copy retains only in-frame clones and omits some. The sample has about 200,000 clones; more than 70% are singletons. Material for sequencing was peripheral blood. These receptors were collected from a man aged 35 to 55 with active or convalescent COVID-19.

This clone was seen once. The gene calls are TRBV5-4 and TRBJ1-1; D remains unclear. This CDR3 is built from 12 residues. Trimming took 5 bases from V and 4 from J, leaving 9 bases between them. The germline V gene encodes CDR1 SGHNT and CDR2 YYREEE (reference sequence). The CDR3 DNA follows: TGTGCCAGCAGGCGAGTTGGCACTGAAGCTTTCTTT. Residues: CASRRVGTEAFF.

The chain couples TRBV3-1 (or the pseudogene TRBV3-2) to TRBJ2-1; 12 bases fit TRBD2. The CDR3 loop spans 16 amino acids. The V segment lost 5 bases and the J segment 0 bases; nucleotides outside the gene matches: 2. Germline CDR1 and CDR2: LGHDT and YNNKEL (reference sequence). The CDR3 DNA follows: TGTGCCAGCAGCAAGACTAGCGGGAGCTCCTACAATGAGCAGTTCTTC. Translating gives CASSKTSGSSYNEQFF.

This clone has more than one count but fewer than ten. This chain uses TRBV11-3 with TRBJ1-1, with TRBD1 as a possible D gene (6 bases). The CDR3 is made up of 14 amino acids. V was shortened by 1 base and J by 1 base, with 7 bases between the two germline ends. Germline V gives CDR1 SGHNT, CDR2 YENEEA. CDR3 sequence: CASSLAGENTEAFF. For the CDR3, the DNA is TGTGCCAGCAGCTTAGCAGGGGAGAACACTGAAGCTTTCTTT.

The V call is TRBV30, the J call TRBJ2-3; 8 bases match TRBD2. The germline CDR1 and CDR2 sequences are GTSNPN and SVGIG (reference sequence). The CDR3 length is 15 residues. V was clipped by 3 bases and J by 4 bases; unmatched bases: 9. The CDR3 nucleotides read TGTGCCTGGAGCCCACTAAGCGGGAGAGCAGATACGCAGTATTTT. Translated, it gives CAWSPLSGRADTQYF.

This rearrangement joins TRBV6-5 to TRBJ1-1; no clear D gene. Trimming took 7 bases from V and 3 from J, leaving 12 bases between them. From germline, CDR1 is MNHEY and CDR2 SVGAGI. This CDR3 comprises 13 residues. The CDR3 here is CASTPTVYTEAFF. CDR3 coding DNA: TGTGCCAGCACTCCAACAGTGTACACTGAAGCTTTCTTT.

CDR3 DNA: TGTGCCAGTAGTCTGCCGGGACTAGCGGGGCCCCCCGGGCAGTTCTTC. This gives the protein CASSLPGLAGPPGQFF. The chain is built from TRBV19 and TRBJ2-1; 13 nucleotides align to TRBD2. V lost 5 bases to trimming and J lost 12 bases; unmatched junction nucleotides: 13. The CDR3 contains 16 residues. Germline V gene sequence: CDR1 LNHDA, CDR2 SQIVND (reference sequence).

The chain employs TRBV24-1 and TRBJ2-3; TRBD1 agrees at 9 bases. V shed 4 bases, J shed 6 bases, and the junction held 7 bases outside the gene matches. This CDR3 has 15 residues. The germline V gene encodes CDR1 KGHDR and CDR2 SFDVKD. CDR3 bases: TGTGCCACCAGTGAATTGGGACAGGGATCGGATACGCAGTATTTT. Encoded protein: CATSELGQGSDTQYF.

The chain carries TRBV2 and TRBJ1-2; D gene unclear. Deletions cut 0 bases from V and 4 bases from J, with 9 bases between. This CDR3 has 14 residues. CDR1 is SNHLY and CDR2 is FYNNEI in the germline V gene. CDR3 sequence reads: CASSEARGGYGYTF. The CDR3 region has the DNA TGTGCCAGCAGTGAAGCGCGGGGTGGCTATGGCTACACCTTC.

The genes are TRBV28 and TRBJ1-3, with a tentative D call TRBD1 (5 bases). There are 15 residues in the CDR3. V was trimmed by 6 bases and J by 0 bases, leaving 12 bases between them. Germline CDR1 is MDHEN and CDR2 is SYDVKM. Here the CDR3 DNA reads TGTGCCAGCAGCAATCAGGGAATCTCTGGAAACACCATATATTTT. Its translation: CASSNQGISGNTIYF.

The CDR3 DNA reads TGCAGCGTTGACCCCCCCTCTTCGGTAGATACGCAGTATTTT. Its protein product is CSVDPPSSVDTQYF. The chain uses TRBV29-1 and TRBJ2-3; D gene ambiguous. Germline assignment: CDR1 SQVTM and CDR2 ANQGSEA. Trimming left V 3 bases short and J 5 bases short, with 15 bases between. This CDR3 has 14 residues.

The chain combines TRBV9 with TRBJ1-4; TRBD1 agrees at 9 bases. The V and J ends lost 4 bases and 0 bases, in that order; junction bases with no gene match: 7. The CDR3 sequence is 17 residues long. Germline values: CDR1 SGDLS, CDR2 YYNGEE. In nucleotides, the CDR3 is TGTGCCAGCAGCTCCCGGGACAGGGCTTCAACTAATGAAAAACTGTTTTTT. Its protein product is CASSSRDRASTNEKLFF.

The gene calls are TRBV6-2 or TRBV6-3 and TRBJ1-1; TRBD1 might be the D (6 bases). The CDR3 is 14 residues long. V lost 4 bases and J 0 bases, leaving 9 bases between the germline ends. Germline CDR1 is MNHEY and CDR2 is SVGEGT. CDR3 in DNA: TGTGCCAGCAGTTCGAGGACAGTGAACACTGAAGCTTTCTTT. Its protein product is CASSSRTVNTEAFF.

The chain uses TRBV19 and TRBJ2-5, with 14 positions matching TRBD2. Germline CDR1 LNHDA, CDR2 SQIVND (reference sequence). The CDR3 totals 19 residues. Trimming took 5 bases from V and 7 from J; bases not matched to a gene: 18. In DNA form, the CDR3 reads TGTGCCAGTAGTTTTTATGGGGGACTAGCGGGAGTGGAAGGTACGACCCAGTACTTC. Translated: CASSFYGGLAGVEGTTQYF.

The chain is built from TRBV5-1 and TRBJ1-2; D gene ambiguous. V was pared by 0 bases and J by 0 bases, with 6 bases between. The CDR3 covers 14 residues. The germline V gene encodes CDR1 SGHRS and CDR2 YFSETQ. CDR3 nucleotide sequence: TGCGCCAGCAGCTTGGCCCAGGCTAACTATGGCTACACCTTC. Residues: CASSLAQANYGYTF. The complete variable domain, with remaining parts taken from reference TRBV5-1 and TRBJ1-2, reads KAGVTQTPRYLIKTRGQQVTLSCSPISGHRSVSWYQQTPGQGLQFLFEYFSETQRNKGNFPGRFSGRQFSNSRSEMNVSTLELGDSALYLCASSLAQANYGYTFGSGTRLTVV.

The chain has TRBV5-1 and TRBJ2-3; 7 nucleotides match TRBD2. CDR3 length: 16 amino acids. With V trimmed by 0 bases and J by 7 bases, 11 bases remained unmatched. CDR1 is SGHRS and CDR2 is YFSETQ in the germline V gene. CDR3 loop: CASSLVGAGVGHTQYF. CDR3 DNA: TGCGCCAGCAGCTTGGTAGGCGCGGGAGTAGGACATACGCAGTATTTT.

The chain recombines TRBV5-4 with TRBJ2-7, with 7 bases lining up with TRBD1. The V and J ends lost 4 bases and 3 bases, in that order; junction bases with no gene match: 7. The CDR3 is 14 amino acids. Germline CDR1 reads SGHNT; CDR2 reads YYREEE (reference sequence). The CDR3 protein is CASSIGQANYEQYF. DNA of the CDR3: TGTGCCAGCAGCATAGGACAGGCTAACTACGAGCAGTACTTC. The full variable domain, completed using reference TRBV5-4 and TRBJ2-7, is ETGVTQSPTHLIKTRGQQVTLRCSSQSGHNTVSWYQQALGQGPQFIFQYYREEENGRGNFPPRFSGLQFPNYSSELNVNALELDDSALYLCASSIGQANYEQYFGPGTRLTVT.

This chain joins TRBV10-3 and TRBJ1-5, with 9 bases matching TRBD1. CDR1 and CDR2 (germline): ENHRY, SYGVKD. The CDR3 covers 13 residues. J was trimmed by 3 bases and V by 10 bases; bases with no gene match: 4. CDR3 sequence reads: CATGTGYNQPQHF. Written as DNA, the CDR3 is TGTGCCACCGGGACAGGGTACAATCAGCCCCAGCATTTT.

CDR3 protein: CASSVAGANEKLFF. CDR3 sequence (DNA): TGTGCCAGCAGCGTAGCTGGAGCTAATGAAAAACTGTTTTTT. V usage is TRBV9 and J usage is TRBJ1-4; unclear D gene. Germline V gene sequence: CDR1 SGDLS, CDR2 YYNGEE. V dropped 0 bases and J dropped 3 bases, with 6 bases sitting between them. There are 14 residues in the CDR3.

To note about this clone: This sample includes further DNA sequences coding for the same CDR3. The chain carries TRBV7-2 and TRBJ2-1; a possible D gene is TRBD2 (5 bases). Germline CDR1 and CDR2: SGHTA and FQGNSA. The CDR3 has 14 amino acids. V was clipped by 2 bases and J by 4 bases, with 9 bases between them. In DNA, the CDR3 is TGTGCCAGCAGCTTAATGAGCGGTTACAATGAGCAGTTCTTC. It translates to CASSLMSGYNEQFF.

The genes are TRBV7-9 and TRBJ2-6, with D tentatively TRBD1 (6 bases). Germline V CDR1 and CDR2: SEHNR, FQNEAQ (reference sequence). The CDR3 loop spans 18 amino acids. With 4 bases removed from V and 0 bases from J, the gap between germline ends came to 16 bases. CDR3 nucleotides: TGTGCCAGCAGCTCGCAACAGGGATCCCTCTCTGGGGCCAACGTCCTGACTTTC. Encoded protein: CASSSQQGSLSGANVLTF.